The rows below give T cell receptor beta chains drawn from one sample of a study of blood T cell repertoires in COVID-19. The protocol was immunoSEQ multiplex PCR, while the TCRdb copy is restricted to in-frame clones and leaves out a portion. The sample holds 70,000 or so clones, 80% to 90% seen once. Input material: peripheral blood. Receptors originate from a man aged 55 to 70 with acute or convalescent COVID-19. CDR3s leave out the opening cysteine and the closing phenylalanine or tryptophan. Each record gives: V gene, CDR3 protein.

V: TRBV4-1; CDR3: ASSQEELDTQY
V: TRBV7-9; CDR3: ASSPEVSSPLH
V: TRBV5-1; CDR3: ASSRSQGLHGYT
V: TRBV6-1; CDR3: ASSEGRGPQETQY
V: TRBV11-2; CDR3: ASSLSGGASETQY
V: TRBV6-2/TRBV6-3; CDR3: ASSYFPGEQF
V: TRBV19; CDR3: ASQTSPDIVPQH
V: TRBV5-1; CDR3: ASSLRQDSYEQY
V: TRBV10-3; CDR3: AISTDRVSKTQY
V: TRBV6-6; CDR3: ASSYLTGEGNQPQH
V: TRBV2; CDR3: ASSGGGAQY
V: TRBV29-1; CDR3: SAAERTEAF
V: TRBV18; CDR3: ASSPSAGDTEAF
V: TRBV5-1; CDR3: ASSPGVNPRGYT
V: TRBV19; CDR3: ASRQGATEAF
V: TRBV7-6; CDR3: ASSLFYAGQETQY
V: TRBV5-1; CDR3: ASSLEGTVNTEAF
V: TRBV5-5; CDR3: ASSQSGTGNQPQH
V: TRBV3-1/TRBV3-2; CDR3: ASSLQGNEQY
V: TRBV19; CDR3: ASTRQGTDTQY
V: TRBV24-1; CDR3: ATSDPRGGNNQPQH
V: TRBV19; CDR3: ASKDRAVGETQY
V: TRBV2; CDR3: ASNMGARGNTIY
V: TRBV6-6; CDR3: ASHGAAYNEQF
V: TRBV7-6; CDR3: ASSRHPQGPTGELF
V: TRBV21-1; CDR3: ASSKDLAGTYEQY
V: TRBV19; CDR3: ASKFRVSGGTEAF
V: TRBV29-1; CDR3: SGSGAGDGYEQY
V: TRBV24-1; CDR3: ATSDGRNYGYT
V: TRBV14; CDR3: ASSQTPGQQFSYSNQPQH
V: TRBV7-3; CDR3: ASSRTGEGYT
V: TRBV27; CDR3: ASHSGTDVRNEQF
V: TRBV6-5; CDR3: ASSLDRGAYGYT
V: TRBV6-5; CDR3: ASRVGASTDTQY
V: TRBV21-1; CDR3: ASSKEAGEGHNQPQH
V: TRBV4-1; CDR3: ASSQASGANTGELF
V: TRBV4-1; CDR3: ASSIRAGTGTQVRTEAF
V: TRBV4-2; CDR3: ASSQGGGSHEQF
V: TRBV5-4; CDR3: ASSLDREGADTQY
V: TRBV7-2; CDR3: ASSQQKGSTDTQY
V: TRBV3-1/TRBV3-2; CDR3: ASSQDGTIGRTEQF
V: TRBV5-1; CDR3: ASSLGGGEQY
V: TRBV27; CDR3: ASSNGQGLNTEAF
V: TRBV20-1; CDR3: SASTGDQPQH
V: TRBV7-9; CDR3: ASSPSGSSYNEQF
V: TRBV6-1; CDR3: ASRGHYGYT
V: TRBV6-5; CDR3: ASRLGQGSYEQY
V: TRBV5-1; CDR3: ASSLEGLAGLDTQY
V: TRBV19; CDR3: ASTHQGGFSNQPQH
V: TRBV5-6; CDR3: ASSLDRGREITEAF
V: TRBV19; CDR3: ASSIDGVVDGYT
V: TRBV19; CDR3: ASYEDRRVASYGYT
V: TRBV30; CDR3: AWSEQRGPRETQY
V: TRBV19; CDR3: ASRSLRQGVAKNIQY
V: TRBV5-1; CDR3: ASSSEAQGAETQY
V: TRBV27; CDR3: ASSNRGLAGDTQY
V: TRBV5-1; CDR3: ASSLEGVNGANVLT
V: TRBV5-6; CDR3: ASIIYGTVQETQY
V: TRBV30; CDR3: AWNRGRGGDSPLH
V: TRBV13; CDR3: ATQSGTGLNEQY